Shown below are 21 T cell receptor beta chains from a single sample sequenced in a study of beta chain features in type 1 diabetes. The sequenced template was cDNA made from the entire isolated RNA. Assay: immunoSEQ multiplex PCR; the TCRdb copy retains only in-frame clones and omits some. The table includes 680,000 or so clones, roughly 15% detected once. Material for sequencing was naive CD4+ T cells from blood. The origin of the receptors is a man younger than 30 in good health.

This chain connects TRBV16 to TRBJ1-3; 9 bases match TRBD1. The CDR3 is 20 residues long. Looked up from germline, CDR1 is KGHSY and CDR2 is FQNENV. The ends lost 0 bases at V and 0 bases at J; junction bases unmatched: 12. The DNA of the CDR3 is TGTGCCAGCAGCCAATCCGGGACAGGGAGGGACATAAGCTCTGGAAACACCATATATTTT. Its translation is CASSQSGTGRDISSGNTIYF.

V is TRBV5-1 and J is TRBJ2-7, with D unclear. V shed 4 bases and J shed 1 base, with 12 bases lying between them. The CDR3 length is 14 residues. Per the germline V gene, CDR1 is SGHRS and CDR2 is YFSETQ. The CDR3 here is CASSDEANSYEQYF. The CDR3 DNA is TGCGCCAGCAGCGACGAAGCGAATTCCTACGAGCAGTACTTC.

The V call is TRBV18, the J call TRBJ2-1, with D tentatively TRBD2 (5 bases). CDR1 is KGHSH and CDR2 is LQKENI in the germline V gene. The length of the CDR3 is 15 residues. V shed 3 bases and J shed 0 bases, with 9 bases lying between them. CDR3 DNA: TGTGCCAGCTCACCGCGAGGGAGCTCCTACAATGAGCAGTTCTTC. Protein: CASSPRGSSYNEQFF. The full variable domain, rest sourced from reference TRBV18 and TRBJ2-1, is NAGVMQNPRHLVRRRGQEARLRCSPMKGHSHVYWYRQLPEEGLKFMVYLQKENIIDESGMPKERFSAEFPKEGPSILRIQQVVRGDSAAYFCASSPRGSSYNEQFFGPGTRLTVL.

This clone was picked up a small number of times. This chain joins TRBV4-2 and TRBJ2-1; D perhaps matches TRBD2 (6 bases). Trimming removed 2 bases at V and 5 bases at J, with 10 bases between. The CDR3 is made up of 14 amino acids. Germline V gene data show CDR1 as LGHNA and CDR2 as YNFKEQ. Written as DNA, the CDR3 is TGTGCCAGCAGCCAATGGGGGGAGCACAATGAGCAGTTCTTC. As protein: CASSQWGEHNEQFF.

This clone was detected a few times. V gene TRBV19 combines with J gene TRBJ2-3, with 14 bases aligning to TRBD2. V trimming: 3 bases; J trimming: 2 bases; junction bases outside the gene matches: 4. Per the germline V gene, CDR1 is LNHDA and CDR2 is SQIVND (reference sequence). The CDR3 spans 17 residues. CDR3 amino acids: CASSIRTSGRSTDTQYF. The CDR3 DNA reads TGTGCCAGTAGTATTCGGACTAGCGGGAGGTCCACAGATACGCAGTATTTT.

The sample holds a few counts of this clone. The rearrangement links TRBV7-2 to TRBJ1-5; D call uncertain. Germline V lookup: CDR1 SGHTA, CDR2 FQGNSA. The V and J ends lost 3 bases and 1 base respectively, with 7 bases between them. This CDR3 region has 14 residues. The CDR3 is CASSFGRSNQPQHF. Here the CDR3 DNA reads TGTGCCAGCAGCTTCGGGAGGAGCAATCAGCCCCAGCATTTT. Combining the CDR3 with reference TRBV7-2 and TRBJ1-5 gives the whole variable domain GAGVSQSPSNKVTEKGKDVELRCDPISGHTALYWYRQSLGQGLEFLIYFQGNSAPDKSGLPSDRFSAERTGGSVSTLTIQRTQQEDSAVYLCASSFGRSNQPQHFGDGTRLSIL.

This clone was detected a few times. J is TRBJ2-2 and V is TRBV7-3; TRBD2 aligns across 13 bases. The trim removed 5 bases at V and 1 base at J, leaving 1 base unmatched. CDR3 length: 16 residues. Germline assignment: CDR1 SGHTA and CDR2 FQGTGA. The CDR3 reads CASSRLAGGNTGELFF. The CDR3, as DNA: TGTGCCAGCAGCCGACTAGCGGGAGGGAACACCGGGGAGCTGTTTTTT.

The V gene is TRBV6-5, the J gene TRBJ2-1, with 8 bases that match TRBD2. The V segment lost 4 bases and the J segment 0 bases; nucleotides outside the gene matches: 5. Germline lookup yields CDR1 MNHEY and CDR2 SVGAGI. This CDR3 region has 16 residues. For the CDR3, the DNA is TGTGCCAGCAGTTCCCGCGGGGGGAGCTCCTACAATGAGCAGTTCTTC. Its translation is CASSSRGGSSYNEQFF.

As concerns this clone: At one end, the junction sequence differs from germline, possibly due to a read error. The chain employs TRBV7-7 and TRBJ2-7, with unresolved D. Germline CDR1 and CDR2: SSHAT and FNYEAQ (reference sequence). This CDR3 has 14 amino acids. CDR3 nucleotides: TGTGCTAGCAGCTTAGTGTCAGGCTCCTACGAGCAGTACTTC. This encodes CASSLVSGSYEQYF.

This clone has a count of ten or more. In nucleotides, the CDR3 is TGTGCCAGCAGCCAAGCTGGGAAAGAGACCCAGTACTTC. Its translation: CASSQAGKETQYF. The rearrangement uses TRBV14 and TRBJ2-5, with D unclear. The length of the CDR3 is 13 residues. Trimming removed 1 base from V and 3 bases from J, with 6 bases in between. CDR1 and CDR2 (germline): SGHDN, FVKESK.

The chain couples TRBV7-9 to TRBJ1-1; 9 nucleotides agree with TRBD1. V gave up 5 bases and J gave up 3 bases; unmatched junction bases: 4. The CDR3 has 14 amino acids. CDR1 and CDR2 (germline): SEHNR, FQNEAQ (reference sequence). The CDR3 region has the DNA TGTGCCAGCAGCCCCTGGGACAGGGACACTGAAGCTTTCTTT. Protein product: CASSPWDRDTEAFF.

Only a few counts were recorded for this clone. The chain couples TRBV28 to TRBJ2-7, with D possibly being TRBD1 (5 bases). The CDR3 contains 15 residues. CDR1 and CDR2 from the germline V gene are MDHEN and SYDVKM. Trimming stripped 4 bases from V and 5 bases from J, with 18 bases between. CDR3 in amino acids: CASSSPLVGADEQYF. The CDR3 coding sequence is TGTGCCAGCAGTTCCCCTCTGGTAGGGGCCGACGAGCAGTACTTC.

The chain links TRBV9 to TRBJ2-6; perhaps TRBD2 as D (5 bases). The CDR3 totals 15 residues. Germline CDR1 reads SGDLS; CDR2 reads YYNGEE. V was cut by 3 bases and J by 0 bases, with 7 bases left in between. CDR3 amino acids: CASSAGLSGANVLTF. CDR3 in DNA: TGTGCCAGCAGCGCAGGACTCTCTGGGGCCAACGTCCTGACTTTC.

This clone has more than one count but fewer than ten. V and J are TRBV2 and TRBJ1-5, with a weak D call TRBD1 (5 bases). CDR1 and CDR2 from the germline V gene are SNHLY and FYNNEI. This CDR3 contains 14 residues. The V gene lost 8 bases and the J gene lost 2 bases, with 13 bases spanning the gap. The CDR3 DNA reads as TGTGCCAGCCGTATAGGGGAGGGCAATCAGCCCCAGCATTTT. Encoded protein: CASRIGEGNQPQHF.

This chain uses TRBV7-3 with TRBJ1-1; 7 positions agree with TRBD1. Unmatched junction bases numbered 9, after V lost 0 bases and J lost 5 bases. Germline loops: CDR1 SGHTA, CDR2 FQGTGA. The CDR3 has 16 amino acids. The chain's CDR3 is CASSLTRTEQGTEAFF. CDR3 sequence (DNA): TGTGCCAGCAGCTTAACGAGAACGGAACAGGGGACTGAAGCTTTCTTT.

This clone was counted a few times. V gene TRBV9 combines with J gene TRBJ2-1; the match to TRBD2 covers 7 bases. Trimming removed 6 bases from V and 6 bases from J; junction bases left unmatched: 6. Per germline, CDR1 SGDLS and CDR2 YYNGEE. The CDR3 is made up of 13 amino acids. The CDR3 bases are TGTGCCAGCACCCGACTAGCCAGCAATGAGCAGTTCTTC. Encoded protein: CASTRLASNEQFF.

In this sample, this clone turned up a few times. This chain links TRBV28 with TRBJ1-2; no reliable D call. This CDR3 spans 13 amino acids. Per germline, CDR1 MDHEN and CDR2 SYDVKM. The V and J ends lost 8 bases and 0 bases respectively, with 10 bases between them. The CDR3 loop reads CASSENPNYGYTF. The CDR3 DNA follows: TGTGCCAGCTCAGAGAACCCTAACTATGGCTACACCTTC.

The rearrangement links TRBV9 to TRBJ2-2; 8 nucleotides match TRBD2. Germline V CDR1 and CDR2: SGDLS, YYNGEE. This CDR3 has 16 amino acids. J gave up 3 bases and V 2 bases, and 6 bases lay outside the gene matches. The CDR3 spells CASSVRGGPDTGELFF. In nucleotides, the CDR3 is TGTGCCAGCAGCGTGCGCGGGGGGCCGGACACCGGGGAGCTGTTTTTT.

This chain connects TRBV7-2 to TRBJ2-1; 13 bases line up with TRBD2. The V gene end was trimmed by 5 bases and the J gene end by 7 bases; junction bases not matched to a gene: 8. The CDR3 covers 16 residues. The germline V gene has CDR1 SGHTA and CDR2 FQGNSA. The CDR3 protein is CASSVILAGGRNEQFF. The CDR3 DNA follows: TGTGCCAGCAGCGTAATACTAGCGGGAGGGCGGAATGAGCAGTTCTTC.

The chain has TRBV4-3 and TRBJ1-4; D gene unclear. V was shortened by 0 bases and J by 12 bases, with 8 bases between the two germline ends. Germline-derived CDR1 and CDR2 are LGHNA and YSLEER. CDR3 length: 12 residues. The CDR3 DNA is TGCGCCAGCAGCCAAGATTCCGGGGAACTGTTTTTT. This sequence encodes CASSQDSGELFF.

Only a few counts were recorded for this clone. V and J are TRBV6-5 and TRBJ2-1; D is possibly TRBD1 (5 bases). The germline V gene has CDR1 MNHEY and CDR2 SVGAGI. The CDR3 loop spans 16 amino acids. V was clipped by 0 bases and J by 3 bases, with 12 bases between them. The CDR3 is CASSYSPGQGYNEQFF. CDR3 in DNA: TGTGCCAGCAGTTACTCGCCAGGGCAGGGCTACAATGAGCAGTTCTTC.